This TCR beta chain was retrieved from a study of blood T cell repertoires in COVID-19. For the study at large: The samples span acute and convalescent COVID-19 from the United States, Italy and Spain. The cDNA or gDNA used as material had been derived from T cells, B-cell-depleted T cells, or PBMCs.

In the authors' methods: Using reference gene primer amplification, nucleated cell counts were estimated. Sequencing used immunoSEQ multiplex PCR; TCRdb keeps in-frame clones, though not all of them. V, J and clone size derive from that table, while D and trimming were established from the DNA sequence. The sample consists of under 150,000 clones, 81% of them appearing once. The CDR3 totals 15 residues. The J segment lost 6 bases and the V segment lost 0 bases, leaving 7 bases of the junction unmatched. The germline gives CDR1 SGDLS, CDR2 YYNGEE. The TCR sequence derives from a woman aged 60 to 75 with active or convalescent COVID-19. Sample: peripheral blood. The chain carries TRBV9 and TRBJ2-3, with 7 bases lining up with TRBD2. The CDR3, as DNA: TGTGCCAGCAGCGTAGGGGGGGAGGGCCGCGATACGCAGTATTTT. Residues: CASSVGGEGRDTQYF.